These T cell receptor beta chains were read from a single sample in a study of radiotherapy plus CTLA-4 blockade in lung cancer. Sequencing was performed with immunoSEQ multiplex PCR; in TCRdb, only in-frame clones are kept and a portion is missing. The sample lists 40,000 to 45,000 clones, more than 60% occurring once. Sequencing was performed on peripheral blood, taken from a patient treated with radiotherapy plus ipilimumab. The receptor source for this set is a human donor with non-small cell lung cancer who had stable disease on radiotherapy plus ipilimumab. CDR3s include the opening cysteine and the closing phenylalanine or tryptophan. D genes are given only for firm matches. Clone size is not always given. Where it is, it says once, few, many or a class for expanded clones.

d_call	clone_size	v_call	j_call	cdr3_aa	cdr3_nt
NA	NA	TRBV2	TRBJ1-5	CASSGRQGNQPQHF	TGTGCCAGCAGTGGAAGGCAGGGCAATCAGCCCCAGCATTTT
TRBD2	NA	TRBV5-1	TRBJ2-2	CASSLAGAGANTGELFF	TGCGCCAGCAGCTTGGCCGGAGCGGGGGCCAACACCGGGGAGCTGTTTTTT
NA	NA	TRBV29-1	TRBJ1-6	CSVEVVQGSPLHF	TGCAGCGTTGAAGTTGTCCAGGGATCCCCCCTCCACTTT
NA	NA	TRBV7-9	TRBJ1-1	CASSSQQGASIAFF	TGTGCCAGCAGCTCTCAACAGGGCGCCTCGATAGCTTTCTTT
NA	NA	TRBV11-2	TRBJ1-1	CASSLGGGSNTEAFF	TGTGCCAGCAGCTTAGGGGGGGGTTCGAACACTGAAGCTTTCTTT
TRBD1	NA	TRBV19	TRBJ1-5	CASSIVGTGGQPQHF	TGTGCCAGTAGTATAGTGGGGACAGGGGGTCAGCCCCAGCATTTT
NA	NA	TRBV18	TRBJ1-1	CASSPAGKNTEAFF	TGTGCCAGCTCACCAGCAGGGAAAAACACTGAAGCTTTCTTT
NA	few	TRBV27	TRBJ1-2	CASSLSRFDYGYTF	TGTGCCAGCAGTTTAAGTCGGTTTGACTATGGCTACACCTTC
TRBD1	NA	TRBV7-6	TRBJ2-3	CASSLNRDRNEYF	TGTGCCAGCAGCTTAAATCGGGACAGAAATGAGTATTTT
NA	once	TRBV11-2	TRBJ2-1	CASNRRRESDEQFF	TGTGCCAGCAACCGGCGGCGAGAGAGCGATGAGCAGTTCTTC
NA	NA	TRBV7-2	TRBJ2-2	CASSSRGFGTGELFF	TGTGCCAGCAGTTCCCGGGGGTTCGGGACCGGGGAGCTGTTTTTT
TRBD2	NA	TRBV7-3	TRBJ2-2	CASSLRRGRNTGELFF	TGTGCCAGCAGCTTACGGCGGGGGAGGAACACCGGGGAGCTGTTTTTT
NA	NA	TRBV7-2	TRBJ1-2	CASSPRSDRANYGYTF	TGTGCCAGCAGCCCCCGATCAGACAGAGCTAACTATGGCTACACCTTC
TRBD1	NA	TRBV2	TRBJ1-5	CASKGTGYNQPQHF	TGTGCCAGCAAGGGGACAGGGTACAATCAGCCCCAGCATTTT
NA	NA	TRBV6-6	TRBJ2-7	CASSPLTAQQTYEQYF	TGTGCCAGCAGTCCGCTGACAGCCCAACAGACCTACGAGCAGTACTTC
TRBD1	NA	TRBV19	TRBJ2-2	CASSIQGQISGELFF	TGTGCCAGTAGTATACAGGGACAGATCTCCGGGGAGCTGTTTTTT
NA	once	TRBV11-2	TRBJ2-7	CASKVVSYEQYF	TGTGCCAGTAAAGTAGTCTCCTACGAGCAGTACTTC
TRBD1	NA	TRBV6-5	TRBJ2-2	CASNYDRGGELFF	TGTGCCAGCAACTACGACAGGGGGGGGGAGCTGTTTTTT
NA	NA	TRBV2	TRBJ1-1	CASSVQGNTEAFF	TGTGCCAGCAGCGTACAGGGGAACACTGAAGCTTTCTTT
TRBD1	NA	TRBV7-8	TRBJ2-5	CASSRRQGASGGETQYF	TGTGCCAGCAGCCGCCGACAGGGGGCATCTGGGGGAGAGACCCAGTACTTC
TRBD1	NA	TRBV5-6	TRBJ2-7	CASSLGGTGTYEQYF	TGTGCCAGCAGCTTGGGGGGGACAGGGACCTACGAGCAGTACTTC
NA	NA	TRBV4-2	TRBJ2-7	CASSQERGRWDEQYF	TGTGCCAGCAGCCAAGAAAGGGGTAGGTGGGACGAGCAGTACTTC
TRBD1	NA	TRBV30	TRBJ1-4	CAWRPGQGWGEKLFF	TGTGCCTGGAGGCCGGGACAGGGGTGGGGTGAAAAACTGTTTTTT
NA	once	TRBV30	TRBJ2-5	CAWSVGHQQETQYF	TGTGCCTGGAGTGTGGGACACCAACAAGAGACCCAGTACTTC